This T cell receptor (beta chain) stems from a study of Ad26.COV2.S vaccination and SARS-CoV-2 variants. Details on this clone: Its antigen is unknown.

Study-wide findings and caveats: Vaccinated individuals (as opposed to placebo recipients) had higher spike-specific TCR breadth. Measures of TCR breadth and depth may have fallen short of total T cell responses. It was found that vaccine and placebo recipients had similar non-spike TCR breadth. CD8+ and CD4+ T cells specific for spike reportedly responded with substantial breadth after vaccination.

Assay used: immunoSEQ multiplex PCR; TCRdb lists only in-frame clones, some missing. The sample carries about half a million clones, roughly 87% recorded once. As for treatment: roughly 18 received Ad26.COV2.S at low or high dose, single or two shots; about 5 received placebo; per-sample allocation not given. Specimens were obtained on day 63 following the first vaccine or placebo injection. This CDR3 is 13 amino acids long. Germline loops: CDR1 ENHRY, CDR2 SYGVKD. The J segment lost 8 bases and the V segment lost 2 bases, leaving 5 bases of the junction unmatched. The clonotype comes from a person between 18 and 65 years old who received the Ad26.COV2.S COVID-19 vaccine or a placebo. The chain links TRBV10-3 to TRBJ1-2; the match to TRBD1 covers 7 bases. The sequencing used peripheral blood, collected in a trial of Ad26.COV2.S vaccine versus placebo. CDR3 region: CAISETGVLGYTF. Here the CDR3 DNA reads TGTGCCATCAGTGAGACAGGGGTTTTGGGCTACACCTTC.